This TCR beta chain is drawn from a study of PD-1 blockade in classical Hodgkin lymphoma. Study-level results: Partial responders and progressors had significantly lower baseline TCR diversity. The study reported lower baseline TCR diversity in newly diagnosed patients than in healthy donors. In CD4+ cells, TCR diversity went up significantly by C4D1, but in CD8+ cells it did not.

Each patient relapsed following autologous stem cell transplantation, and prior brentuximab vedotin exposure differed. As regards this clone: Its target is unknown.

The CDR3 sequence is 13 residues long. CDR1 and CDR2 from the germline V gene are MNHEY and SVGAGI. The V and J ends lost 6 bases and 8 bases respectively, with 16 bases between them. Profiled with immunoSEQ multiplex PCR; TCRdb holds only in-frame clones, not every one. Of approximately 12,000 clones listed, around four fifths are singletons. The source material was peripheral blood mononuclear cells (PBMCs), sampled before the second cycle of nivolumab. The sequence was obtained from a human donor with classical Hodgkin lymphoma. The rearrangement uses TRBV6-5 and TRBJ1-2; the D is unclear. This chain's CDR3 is CASSRTTDGGYTF. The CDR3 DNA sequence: TGTGCCAGCAGCCGAACTACAGACGGGGGCTACACCTTC.